Listed below are T cell receptor beta chains from one sample, sequenced in a study of T cell responses to AZD1222 COVID-19 vaccine. TCRdb's copy holds only in-frame clones and misses some; the assay was immunoSEQ multiplex PCR. Of 150,000 to 250,000 clones listed, approximately 93% are singletons. The sample was peripheral blood, taken 28 days after the second AZD1222 dose. The receptors derive from an adult who received the AZD1222 COVID-19 vaccine. Each CDR3 is given with its conserved first and last residue. The order of the fields is clone size, V gene, J gene, D gene, CDR3 protein, CDR3 DNA. D genes are given only for firm matches. Expanded clones are given a class, and other clones once, few, many or no size at all.

size: NA; V: TRBV10-1; J: TRBJ2-5; D: NA; CDR3: CASGRTDFQETQYF; DNA: TGCGCCAGCGGACGGACAGATTTTCAAGAGACCCAGTACTTC
size: once; V: TRBV5-6; J: TRBJ1-3; D: NA; CDR3: CASSYTAARNTIYF; DNA: TGTGCCAGCAGCTACACCGCAGCCAGAAACACCATATATTTT
size: NA; V: TRBV5-1; J: TRBJ2-3; D: NA; CDR3: CASSLGGADTQYF; DNA: TGCGCCAGCAGTTTGGGGGGCGCAGATACGCAGTATTTT
size: NA; V: TRBV6-5; J: TRBJ2-7; D: TRBD1; CDR3: CASSYSDRGTYEQYF; DNA: TGTGCCAGCAGTTACTCTGACAGGGGCACCTACGAGCAGTACTTC
size: once; V: TRBV6-5; J: TRBJ2-5; D: TRBD2; CDR3: CAETSGPWVGETQYF; DNA: TGTGCCGAGACTAGCGGGCCGTGGGTGGGAGAGACCCAGTACTTC
size: NA; V: TRBV28; J: TRBJ2-5; D: TRBD1; CDR3: CASSSGQGRETQYF; DNA: TGTGCCAGCAGTTCCGGACAGGGAAGGGAGACCCAGTACTTC
size: NA; V: TRBV28; J: TRBJ1-2; D: NA; CDR3: CASSPINRDYGYTF; DNA: TGTGCCAGCAGTCCCATAAACCGGGACTATGGCTACACCTTC
size: NA; V: TRBV27; J: TRBJ2-3; D: NA; CDR3: CASSLEAGPFTDTQYF; DNA: TGTGCCAGCAGTTTAGAAGCGGGCCCCTTCACAGATACGCAGTATTTT
size: NA; V: TRBV29-1; J: TRBJ2-7; D: NA; CDR3: CSVAGGYGEQYF; DNA: TGCAGCGTTGCGGGCGGGTACGGCGAGCAGTACTTC
size: NA; V: TRBV7-2; J: TRBJ1-1; D: NA; CDR3: CASSSAPLDTEAFF; DNA: TGTGCCAGCAGCTCCGCCCCCCTAGACACTGAAGCTTTCTTT
size: once; V: TRBV27; J: TRBJ2-7; D: NA; CDR3: CASSPLREGLAYEQYF; DNA: TGTGCCAGCAGTCCCCTTCGAGAGGGACTTGCGTACGAGCAGTACTTC
size: NA; V: TRBV20-1; J: TRBJ1-2; D: NA; CDR3: CSARDWVGYTF; DNA: TGCAGTGCTAGAGATTGGGTTGGCTACACCTTC
size: NA; V: TRBV6-5; J: TRBJ2-2; D: TRBD1; CDR3: CASRRGQGRTGELFF; DNA: TGTGCCAGCCGTCGGGGACAGGGGCGTACCGGGGAGCTGTTTTTT
size: NA; V: TRBV9; J: TRBJ1-3; D: NA; CDR3: CASSAQVPKTGNTIYF; DNA: TGTGCCAGCAGCGCACAAGTACCGAAGACTGGAAACACCATATATTTT
size: NA; V: TRBV11-3; J: TRBJ2-7; D: TRBD1; CDR3: CASSLGQNTYEQYF; DNA: TGTGCCAGCAGCTTGGGACAGAATACCTACGAGCAGTACTTC
size: NA; V: TRBV13; J: TRBJ1-1; D: TRBD1; CDR3: CASSPRTGGEAFF; DNA: TGTGCCAGCAGCCCGCGGACAGGGGGTGAAGCTTTCTTT
size: NA; V: TRBV19; J: TRBJ1-1; D: NA; CDR3: CASSPRSAHLNTEAFF; DNA: TGTGCCAGTAGTCCCCGTAGTGCGCACCTGAACACTGAAGCTTTCTTT
size: once; V: TRBV6-6; J: TRBJ1-4; D: NA; CDR3: CASSYLGQGIEKLFF; DNA: TGTGCCAGCAGTTACCTTGGTCAGGGAATAGAAAAACTGTTTTTT
size: NA; V: TRBV5-1; J: TRBJ2-7; D: TRBD1; CDR3: CASLGQGASEQYF; DNA: TGCGCCAGCTTGGGACAGGGGGCGAGCGAGCAGTACTTC
size: NA; V: TRBV11-3; J: TRBJ2-3; D: TRBD2; CDR3: CASSLRVTSGRADTQYF; DNA: TGTGCCAGCAGTCTCCGGGTCACTAGCGGGAGGGCAGATACGCAGTATTTT
size: NA; V: TRBV19; J: TRBJ2-7; D: TRBD1; CDR3: CASSRGTGLYEQYF; DNA: TGTGCCAGTAGTAGGGGGACAGGCCTCTACGAGCAGTACTTC
size: NA; V: TRBV21-1; J: TRBJ1-6; D: NA; CDR3: CASSRGSCSRWSPLHF; DNA: TGTGCCAGCAGCCGCGGAAGTTGTAGTCGTTGGTCACCCCTCCACTTT
size: once; V: TRBV20-1; J: TRBJ1-1; D: TRBD1; CDR3: CSAEGQVTFF; DNA: TGCAGTGCCGAGGGACAGGTAACTTTCTTT
size: NA; V: TRBV10-3; J: TRBJ2-1; D: NA; CDR3: CAITDGGDEQFF; DNA: TGTGCCATCACCGATGGGGGAGATGAGCAGTTCTTC
size: NA; V: TRBV2; J: TRBJ1-5; D: NA; CDR3: CASSPTGGVQPQHF; DNA: TGTGCCAGCAGTCCCACGGGGGGCGTCCAGCCCCAGCATTTT
size: NA; V: TRBV6-5; J: TRBJ1-3; D: NA; CDR3: CASSYEGPLGNTIYF; DNA: TGTGCCAGCAGTTACGAAGGGCCCCTGGGAAACACCATATATTTT
size: NA; V: TRBV20-1; J: TRBJ2-7; D: NA; CDR3: CSASWPGIRDYEQYF; DNA: TGCAGTGCGAGTTGGCCGGGAATCCGGGACTACGAGCAGTACTTC
size: few; V: TRBV4-1; J: TRBJ1-4; D: NA; CDR3: CASSQARVAGPNEKLFF; DNA: TGCGCCAGCAGCCAAGCAAGGGTGGCAGGTCCCAATGAAAAACTGTTTTTT
size: NA; V: TRBV18; J: TRBJ2-7; D: NA; CDR3: CASSGGNYEQYF; DNA: TGTGCCAGCTCAGGGGGAAATTACGAGCAGTACTTC
size: NA; V: TRBV10-3; J: TRBJ1-5; D: NA; CDR3: CAISESRGDRQPQHF; DNA: TGTGCCATCAGTGAGTCGAGGGGGGATAGGCAGCCCCAGCATTTT
size: NA; V: TRBV9; J: TRBJ2-1; D: NA; CDR3: CASSVDRGREQFF; DNA: TGTGCCAGCAGCGTAGATCGGGGTAGGGAGCAGTTCTTC
size: NA; V: TRBV10-3; J: TRBJ1-6; D: NA; CDR3: CAISEGTGSPLHF; DNA: TGTGCCATCAGTGAGGGGACCGGATCACCCCTCCACTTT
size: NA; V: TRBV11-2; J: TRBJ1-2; D: NA; CDR3: CASSLGAGNYGYTF; DNA: TGTGCCAGCAGCTTGGGCGCAGGGAACTATGGCTACACCTTC
size: once; V: TRBV15; J: TRBJ1-4; D: NA; CDR3: CATSRAGGATNEKLFF; DNA: TGTGCCACCAGCAGGGCCGGAGGTGCAACTAATGAAAAACTGTTTTTT
size: NA; V: TRBV7-2; J: TRBJ2-1; D: NA; CDR3: CASSLGGSDYNEQFF; DNA: TGTGCCAGCAGCTTAGGAGGTAGCGACTACAATGAGCAGTTCTTC
size: NA; V: TRBV30; J: TRBJ2-1; D: TRBD2; CDR3: CARGASGQHEQFF; DNA: TGTGCCCGAGGGGCTAGCGGGCAGCATGAGCAGTTCTTC
size: few; V: TRBV7-9; J: TRBJ2-2; D: NA; CDR3: CASSLWPGDLTNTGELFF; DNA: TGTGCCAGCAGCTTATGGCCAGGGGACCTAACGAACACCGGGGAGCTGTTTTTT
size: NA; V: TRBV28; J: TRBJ2-5; D: NA; CDR3: CASSFTGSQGRTVKETQYF; DNA: TGTGCCAGCAGTTTTACTGGGTCCCAGGGGCGCACTGTGAAAGAGACCCAGTACTTC
size: NA; V: TRBV15; J: TRBJ2-7; D: TRBD2; CDR3: CATSRGGRDSGRDEQYF; DNA: TGTGCCACCAGCAGAGGGGGCCGTGATAGCGGGAGGGACGAGCAGTACTTC
size: once; V: TRBV27; J: TRBJ1-5; D: TRBD1; CDR3: CASGNYRGTNSNQPQHF; DNA: TGTGCCAGCGGAAATTACAGGGGAACGAATAGCAATCAGCCCCAGCATTTT
size: NA; V: TRBV19; J: TRBJ1-2; D: NA; CDR3: CASSGGREFDGYTF; DNA: TGTGCCAGTAGTGGGGGCAGGGAGTTTGATGGCTACACCTTC
size: NA; V: TRBV5-1; J: TRBJ1-2; D: NA; CDR3: CASSLEAGAYYGYTF; DNA: TGCGCCAGCAGCTTGGAGGCAGGGGCTTACTATGGCTACACCTTC
size: few; V: TRBV12-5; J: TRBJ1-2; D: TRBD1; CDR3: CASGTTGTGGVRVSYTF; DNA: TGTGCTAGTGGTACGACCGGGACAGGGGGCGTTCGAGTGAGCTACACCTTC
size: NA; V: TRBV19; J: TRBJ2-3; D: NA; CDR3: CASSPGFNRQVADTQYF; DNA: TGTGCCAGTAGCCCGGGGTTCAACCGCCAGGTAGCAGATACGCAGTATTTT
size: NA; V: TRBV18; J: TRBJ2-1; D: NA; CDR3: CASSPTRYNEQFF; DNA: TGTGCCAGCTCACCAACTAGGTACAATGAGCAGTTCTTC
size: few; V: TRBV18; J: TRBJ1-2; D: NA; CDR3: CASSPLDYGYTF; DNA: TGTGCCAGCTCACCTTTAGACTATGGCTACACCTTC
size: NA; V: TRBV6-9; J: TRBJ2-1; D: NA; CDR3: CASSPGFPGDEQFF; DNA: TGTGCCAGCAGTCCGGGGTTCCCGGGGGATGAGCAGTTCTTC
size: few; V: TRBV3-1/TRBV3-2; J: TRBJ1-1; D: NA; CDR3: CASSDDSLNTEAFF; DNA: TGTGCCAGCAGCGATGACAGCCTGAACACTGAAGCTTTCTTT
size: NA; V: TRBV19; J: TRBJ2-2; D: NA; CDR3: CASSITQGNTGELFF; DNA: TGTGCCAGTAGTATCACGCAGGGTAACACCGGGGAGCTGTTTTTT
size: NA; V: TRBV5-1; J: TRBJ2-2; D: NA; CDR3: CASSGRGGQSRNTGELFF; DNA: TGCGCCAGCAGCGGACGAGGAGGGCAGTCGAGGAACACCGGGGAGCTGTTTTTT
size: NA; V: TRBV7-2; J: TRBJ2-5; D: NA; CDR3: CASSLGVKTQYF; DNA: TGTGCCAGCAGCTTAGGGGTCAAGACCCAGTACTTC
size: NA; V: TRBV19; J: TRBJ1-6; D: NA; CDR3: CASSFLNSPLHF; DNA: TGTGCCAGTAGCTTCCTAAATTCACCCCTCCACTTT
size: NA; V: TRBV5-1; J: TRBJ1-1; D: NA; CDR3: CASSSEFGGVTEAFF; DNA: TGCGCCAGCAGCTCGGAGTTTGGCGGGGTCACTGAAGCTTTCTTT
size: NA; V: TRBV3-1/TRBV3-2; J: TRBJ2-7; D: NA; CDR3: CASSSAYEQYF; DNA: TGTGCCAGCAGCAGTGCCTACGAGCAGTACTTC
size: NA; V: TRBV4-1; J: TRBJ2-7; D: TRBD2; CDR3: CASSQGISGRSYEQYF; DNA: TGCGCCAGCAGCCAAGGGATCAGCGGGAGGAGCTACGAGCAGTACTTC
size: NA; V: TRBV28; J: TRBJ2-7; D: TRBD2; CDR3: CASEGRLAGFYEQYF; DNA: TGTGCCAGCGAGGGTAGGCTAGCGGGGTTCTACGAGCAGTACTTC
size: NA; V: TRBV6-5; J: TRBJ2-7; D: NA; CDR3: CASSYWPKRASYEQYF; DNA: TGTGCCAGCAGTTACTGGCCAAAAAGGGCTAGCTACGAGCAGTACTTC